Below are 29 T cell receptor beta chains sequenced from a single sample in a study of tumor-infiltrating lymphocytes in oesophageal squamous cell carcinoma. Each CDR3 protein is one row after TCRdb ran MiXCR on the PCR reads. The sample contains about 13,000 distinct CDR3 sequences, less than 65% of which appear only once. Sequenced: esophageal tumor tissue. All receptors come from a male donor with esophageal squamous cell carcinoma.

Concerning this clonotype itself: Because the CDR3's place on the DNA is in doubt, the DNA is left out and the CDR3 is given as listed by TCRdb. V is TRBV12-3 or TRBV12-4 and J is TRBJ2-3; the table's D call TRBD1 went unverified against the DNA. The CDR3 comprises 19 residues, both ends counted. This CDR3 reads CASRHYMVAGVVLRAVLRF.

This clonotype counts as medium-sized. The gene calls are TRBV6-1 and TRBJ2-7; D is undetermined. The CDR3 consists of 13 residues. From germline, CDR1 is MNHNS and CDR2 SASEGT. V dropped 2 bases and J dropped 3 bases, with 8 bases sitting between them. The CDR3 DNA follows: TGTGCCAGCAGTGAATTCGAGAACTACGAGCAGTACTTC. Translated: CASSEFENYEQYF.

This clonotype was recorded at least ten times. The chain uses TRBV5-5 and TRBJ1-6; possibly TRBD1 for D (5 bases). Germline V gene lookup returns CDR1 SGHKS and CDR2 YYEKEE (reference sequence). Between the trimmed V and J ends, which lost 4 bases and 6 bases, there was a span of 17 bases. This CDR3 has 16 amino acids. This CDR3 is CASSTDTGTFNSPLHF. Written as DNA, the CDR3 is TGTGCCAGCAGCACGGACACAGGAACCTTTAATTCACCCCTCCACTTT.

The chain joins TRBV6-1 to TRBJ2-7; 12 bases are shared with TRBD1. The J call could be wrong; TRBJ2-1 is a better fit for the DNA end. CDR3 length: 14 amino acids. Germline CDR1 is MNHNS and CDR2 is SASEGT. CDR3 coding DNA: TGTGCCAGCAGTGACGGGACAGGGGGCATTGAGCAGTTCTTC. This gives the protein CASSDGTGGIEQFF.

The rearrangement joins TRBV28 to TRBJ1-2, with 11 bases matching TRBD1. In germline, CDR1 is MDHEN, CDR2 SYDVKM. With V trimmed by 5 bases and J by 4 bases, 6 bases remained unmatched. The CDR3 is 15 residues long. This CDR3 reads CASSPWTGGAYGYTF. CDR3 bases: TGTGCCAGCAGTCCTTGGACAGGGGGCGCCTATGGCTACACCTTC.

The J gene is TRBJ1-6, the V gene TRBV6-8; possible D gene TRBD1, 6 bases. The germline gives CDR1 MNHGY, CDR2 SAAAGT. V lost 2 bases, J lost 10 bases, and 12 bases lay in between. The CDR3 runs 14 residues. The chain's CDR3 is CASSYGGAQSPLHF. CDR3 coding DNA: TGTGCCAGCAGTTACGGGGGGGCTCAGTCACCCCTCCACTTT.

By proportion, this clonotype is medium-sized. V usage is TRBV12-3 or TRBV12-4 and J usage is TRBJ2-3; 14 bases align to TRBD2. This CDR3 is 16 amino acids long. V lost 7 bases and J lost 5; bases outside the gene matches: 8. The chain's CDR3 is CASIPGLAGGVDTQYF. CDR3 coding DNA: TGTGCCAGCATTCCAGGACTAGCGGGGGGAGTAGATACGCAGTATTTT.

This chain connects TRBV11-3 to TRBJ2-1; tentative D call: TRBD1 (5 bases). This CDR3 comprises 16 residues. Germline CDR1 reads SGHNT; CDR2 reads YENEEA. Trimming pared 1 base from V and 2 bases from J, leaving 12 bases between. The CDR3 DNA reads as TGTGCCAGCAGCTTAGGGGGCGACGGCACCTACAATGAGCAGTTCTTC. It encodes CASSLGGDGTYNEQFF.

The rearrangement joins TRBV27 to TRBJ2-5; no clear D gene. Germline CDR1 and CDR2: MNHEY and SMNVEV (reference sequence). The CDR3 extends over 12 amino acids. The germline V and J ends were trimmed by 6 bases and 11 bases, with 16 bases remaining between them. CDR3 protein: CASRNRPGEQYF. CDR3 coding DNA: TGTGCCAGCAGAAACCGACCCGGTGAGCAGTACTTC.

The V call is TRBV7-4, the J call TRBJ2-1, with TRBD2 as a possible D gene (5 bases). The V and J ends lost 7 bases and 0 bases respectively, with 10 bases between them. Germline loops: CDR1 SGHVT, CDR2 SQSDAQ. The CDR3 has 14 residues. This chain's CDR3 is CASTVGSSYNEQFF. As DNA, the CDR3 is TGTGCCAGCACCGTGGGGAGCTCCTACAATGAGCAGTTCTTC.

This clonotype has just a few counts. CDR3 nucleotides: TGTGCCAGCAGCTTAGGAAAAAATGAGCAGTTCTTC. Protein product: CASSLGKNEQFF. This sequence joins TRBV7-3 and TRBJ2-1; D is undetermined. The CDR3 length is 12 residues. V was shortened by 2 bases and J by 7 bases, with 6 bases between the two germline ends. Germline CDR1 SGHTA, CDR2 FQGTGA.

This clonotype showed up just once. The gene calls are TRBV7-6 and TRBJ1-1, with a weak D call TRBD1 (5 bases). The germline CDR1 and CDR2 sequences are SGHVS and FNYEAQ. CDR3 size: 12 residues. The V and J ends lost 2 bases and 7 bases respectively, with 8 bases between them. The CDR3 DNA reads TGTGCCAGCAGCTTACAAGGGGTTGAAGCTTTCTTT. Its translation: CASSLQGVEAFF.

The table lists this clonotype with a few counts. This chain connects TRBV7-9 to TRBJ2-5; 9 positions agree with TRBD2. Germline trimming cut 0 bases from V and 4 bases from J; bases unmatched to any gene: 0. CDR1 is SEHNR and CDR2 is FQNEAQ in the germline V gene (reference sequence). This CDR3 is 14 amino acids long. CDR3 nucleotides: TGTGCCAGCAGCTTAGCGCGGGGGGGAGAGACCCAGTACTTC. It specifies CASSLARGGETQYF.

The chain employs TRBV7-6 and TRBJ1-6, with D maybe TRBD1 (6 bases). CDR3 length: 15 amino acids. From germline, CDR1 is SGHVS and CDR2 FNYEAQ. V dropped 5 bases and J dropped 4 bases, with 12 bases sitting between them. The CDR3 reads CASSTGGGYNSPLHF. In nucleotides, the CDR3 is TGTGCCAGCAGCACCGGAGGGGGTTATAATTCACCCCTCCACTTT. Complete variable domain (other parts from reference TRBV7-6 and TRBJ1-6): GAGVSQSPRYKVTKRGQDVALRCDPISGHVSLYWYRQALGQGPEFLTYFNYEAQQDKSGLPNDRFSAERPEGSISTLTIQRTEQRDSAMYRCASSTGGGYNSPLHFGNGTRLTVT.

This clonotype was observed many times. V usage is TRBV27 and J usage is TRBJ2-1; D is perhaps TRBD1 (6 bases). The germline V and J ends were trimmed by 8 bases and 3 bases, with 14 bases remaining between them. CDR1 and CDR2 (germline): MNHEY, SMNVEV (reference sequence). The CDR3 has 14 residues. The CDR3 coding sequence is TGTGCCAGCCACCCCGACAGGAACTACAATGAGCAGTTCTTC. This codes for CASHPDRNYNEQFF.

This chain links TRBV7-6 with TRBJ2-7, with 7 positions matching TRBD1. CDR3 length: 16 residues. With V trimmed by 2 bases and J by 2 bases, 9 bases remained unmatched. Germline V gives CDR1 SGHVS, CDR2 FNYEAQ. CDR3 bases: TGTGCCAGCAGCTTACAACCCGGACAGGAGGCCTACGAGCAGTACTTC. Translating gives CASSLQPGQEAYEQYF.

Worth noting for this clonotype: A read error may explain this, as a much larger clone is one base away. This chain uses TRBV5-1 with TRBJ2-1, with a weak D call TRBD2 (6 bases). The DNA end is more similar to TRBJ2-7, so the J call may be wrong. The CDR3 has 15 residues. The V gene's germline CDR1 is SGHRS and CDR2 YFSETQ. DNA of the CDR3: TGCGCCAGCAGCTTGGCCGGGACTCCTCGCGATGAGCAGTACTTC. Residues: CASSLAGTPRDEQYF.

This clonotype was found a few times. The gene calls are TRBV7-2 and TRBJ2-1, with 7 bases identical to TRBD1. The CDR3 spans 15 residues. Trimming removed 5 bases from V and 6 bases from J; junction bases left unmatched: 10. CDR1 and CDR2 from the germline V gene are SGHTA and FQGNSA. CDR3 nucleotide sequence: TGTGCCAGCAGCGGCGCCGGGACAGTAGGCAATGAGCAGTTCTTC. Translated: CASSGAGTVGNEQFF.

Here the CDR3 reads CASSLIDEQFF. CDR3 coding DNA: TGTGCCAGCAGCTTGATCGATGAGCAGTTCTTC. V gene TRBV7-3 combines with J gene TRBJ2-1; no clear D. The germline V and J ends were trimmed by 3 bases and 8 bases, with 5 bases remaining between them. The CDR3 sequence is 11 residues long. From germline, CDR1 is SGHTA and CDR2 FQGTGA.

Turning to this clonotype: No conserved phenylalanine or tryptophan is present at the end of the CDR3, so a read error is the likely explanation. It is unclear where the CDR3 begins or ends on the DNA, so no DNA is shown, and the CDR3 is as TCRdb lists it. This chain links TRBV6-2 or TRBV6-3 with TRBJ2-7; the D call in the table, TRBD1, was not verified against the DNA. In germline, CDR1 is MNHEY, CDR2 SVGEGT. The CDR3 is 14 residues long, ends included. CDR3 sequence: CASKGPFYGYTFGS.

This clonotype is labeled medium-sized. The V and J genes are TRBV6-1 and TRBJ1-1, with a possible D match to TRBD1 (6 bases). V was trimmed by 7 bases and J by 2 bases, leaving 14 bases between them. This CDR3 contains 14 residues. CDR1 and CDR2 from the germline V gene are MNHNS and SASEGT. The CDR3 is CASTTPGANTEAFF. CDR3 sequence (DNA): TGTGCCAGCACCACGCCAGGGGCTAACACTGAAGCTTTCTTT.

The J gene is TRBJ2-3, the V gene TRBV7-2; the D is unclear. The ends were cut back, 1 base at V and 8 bases at J, with 10 bases in the middle. Germline V lookup: CDR1 SGHTA, CDR2 FQGNSA. The CDR3 contains 13 residues. The CDR3 DNA reads as TGTGCCAGCAGCTTAGGGTCCCTAGTTACGCAGTATTTT. It translates to CASSLGSLVTQYF.

This clonotype was seen only a few times. V gene TRBV7-2 combines with J gene TRBJ1-1, with D possibly TRBD1 on 6 matching bases. CDR1 is SGHTA, CDR2 FQGNSA, per germline. The CDR3 spans 16 residues. V lost 1 base, J lost 1 base, and 13 bases lay in between. The CDR3 reads CASSLVKTGANTEAFF. The CDR3 DNA follows: TGTGCCAGCAGCTTAGTGAAGACAGGAGCGAACACTGAAGCTTTCTTT.

In the case of this clonotype: The conserved closing phenylalanine or tryptophan is absent in this CDR3, likely reflecting a read error. The limits of the CDR3 on the DNA are not certain, so only TCRdb's listed CDR3 is given. The rearrangement links TRBV7-4 to TRBJ1-1. Germline V lookup: CDR1 SGHVT, CDR2 SQSDAQ. The CDR3 has 16 amino acids, counting both end residues. CDR3 region: CASGTRLPTMSSSSGQ.

Comments on this clonotype: This is likely a read error, given that the CDR3 carries no conserved phenylalanine or tryptophan at its end. The DNA is left out, because the CDR3 cannot be placed on it with certainty; the CDR3 is given as TCRdb lists it. The V call is TRBV7-3, the J call TRBJ2-1. The CDR3 contains 8 residues when both ends are counted. Germline lookup yields CDR1 SGHTA and CDR2 FQGTGA. CDR3 loop: CASSRCVP.

This clonotype was detected only a few times. The chain has TRBV5-6 and TRBJ2-1, with no clear D. Germline assignment: CDR1 SGHDT and CDR2 YYEEEE. Trimming shortened V by 3 bases and J by 3 bases, and 13 bases separated the two germline ends. The length of the CDR3 is 15 residues. CDR3 sequence (DNA): TGTGCCAGCAGCTCCCCGGACGACGGCTACAATGAGCAGTTCTTC. This translates into CASSSPDDGYNEQFF.

This clonotype is categorized as medium-sized (0.01 to 0.1%). The chain couples TRBV6-1 to TRBJ2-3, with a tentative D call TRBD1 (5 bases). The CDR3 consists of 15 residues. CDR1 is MNHNS, CDR2 SASEGT, per germline. The germline V and J ends were trimmed by 3 bases and 2 bases, with 12 bases remaining between them. CDR3: CASSDYWTITDTQYF. CDR3 coding DNA: TGTGCCAGCAGTGATTATTGGACAATCACAGATACGCAGTATTTT.

This chain links TRBV6-1 with TRBJ2-6; D uncertain. Germline values: CDR1 MNHNS, CDR2 SASEGT. The V end lost 10 bases, the J end lost 1 base, and 8 bases lay between the germline ends. The CDR3 runs 13 residues. CDR3 sequence (DNA): TGTGCCACACGACTGTCTGGGGCCAACGTCCTGACTTTC. Protein product: CATRLSGANVLTF.

This clonotype qualifies as medium-sized. The rearrangement uses TRBV11-1 and TRBJ2-6; 7 bases map to TRBD2. J lost 3 bases, V lost 3 bases, and 2 bases had no gene match. The CDR3 extends over 15 amino acids. Germline-derived CDR1 and CDR2 are SGHAT and FQDESV (reference sequence). This CDR3 is CASSFRTSGANVLTF. The CDR3 DNA reads as TGTGCCAGCAGCTTCCGGACTAGTGGGGCCAACGTCCTGACTTTC.